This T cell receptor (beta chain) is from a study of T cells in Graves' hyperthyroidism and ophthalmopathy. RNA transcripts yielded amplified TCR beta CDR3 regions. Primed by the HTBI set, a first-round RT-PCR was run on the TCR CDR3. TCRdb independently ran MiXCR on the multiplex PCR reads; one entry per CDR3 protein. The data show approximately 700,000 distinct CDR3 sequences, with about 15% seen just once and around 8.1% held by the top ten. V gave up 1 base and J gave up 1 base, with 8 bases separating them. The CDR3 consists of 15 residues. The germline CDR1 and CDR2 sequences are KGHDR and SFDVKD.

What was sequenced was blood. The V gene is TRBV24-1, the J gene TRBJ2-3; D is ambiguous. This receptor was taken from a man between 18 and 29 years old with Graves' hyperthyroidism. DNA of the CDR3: TGTGCCACCAGTGATTTAGCTCTCGGCACAGATACGCAGTATTTT. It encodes CATSDLALGTDTQYF.